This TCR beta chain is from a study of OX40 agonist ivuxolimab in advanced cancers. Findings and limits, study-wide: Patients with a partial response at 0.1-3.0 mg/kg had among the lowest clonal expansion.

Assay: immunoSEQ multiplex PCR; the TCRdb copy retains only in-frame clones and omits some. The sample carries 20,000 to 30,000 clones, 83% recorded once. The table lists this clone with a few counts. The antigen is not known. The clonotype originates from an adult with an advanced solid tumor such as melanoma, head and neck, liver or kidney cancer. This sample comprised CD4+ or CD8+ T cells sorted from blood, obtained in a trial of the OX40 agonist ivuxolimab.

CDR3 region: CASSPGTGNYEQYF. CDR3 sequence (DNA): TGTGCCAGCAGCCCCGGGACAGGTAACTACGAGCAGTACTTC. J is TRBJ2-7 and V is TRBV13, with 8 bases lining up with TRBD1. The CDR3 extends over 14 amino acids. Trimming removed 5 bases from V and 3 bases from J; junction bases left unmatched: 6. Germline V gene data show CDR1 as PRHDT and CDR2 as FYEKMQ (reference sequence).